These 22 T cell receptor beta chains share one sample of origin, sequenced in a study of blood T cells in healthy people across ages. Alongside a J-beta primer mix, a sample-barcoded 5' primer served in a second PCR lasting roughly 6 to 11 cycles. MiXCR, applied by TCRdb to the 5' RACE reads, yields one record per CDR3 protein. The data hold about 770,000 distinct CDR3 sequences, with around 45% observed a single time. The specimen sequenced was blood. The receptors were gathered from a man in his 60s in good health.

The V call is TRBV18, the J call TRBJ1-1; D may be TRBD1 (5 bases). Germline V lookup: CDR1 KGHSH, CDR2 LQKENI. Trimming left V 3 bases short and J 4 bases short, with 12 bases between. This CDR3 is built from 14 residues. CDR3 sequence reads: CASSPTGLVTEAFF. CDR3 coding DNA: TGTGCCAGCTCACCTACAGGACTGGTCACTGAAGCTTTCTTT.

This clonotype was seen a handful of times. V gene TRBV10-3 combines with J gene TRBJ2-1; D possibly corresponds to TRBD2 (7 bases). Between the trimmed V and J ends, which lost 3 bases and 6 bases, there was a span of 15 bases. Germline values: CDR1 ENHRY, CDR2 SYGVKD. The CDR3 is 15 residues long. CDR3 residues: CAISDIGGAGNEQFF. The CDR3 DNA reads as TGTGCCATCAGTGACATAGGGGGGGCGGGCAATGAGCAGTTCTTC.

Only a few counts were recorded for this clonotype. A clone one base away is much larger, so this may be a read error. The chain recombines TRBV11-2 with TRBJ2-5; D ambiguous. CDR3 length: 13 amino acids. Germline CDR1 reads SGHAT; CDR2 reads FQNNGV. Trimming removed 0 bases from V and 11 bases from J, with 13 bases in between. Here the CDR3 DNA reads TGTGCCAGCAGCTTAGATATGATCTCTGAGCAGTACTTC. This translates into CASSLDMISEQYF.

The rearrangement uses TRBV7-8 and TRBJ2-7, with D maybe TRBD1 (6 bases). Trimming cost V 5 bases and J 6 bases, with 8 bases left between them. The germline V gene has CDR1 SGHVS and CDR2 FQNEAQ. There are 11 residues in the CDR3. CDR3 region: CASSGTSEQYF. CDR3 sequence (DNA): TGTGCCAGCAGCGGGACATCCGAGCAGTACTTC.

This clonotype was seen once. The chain combines TRBV6-5 with TRBJ2-7; D unclear. CDR1 and CDR2 from the germline V gene are MNHEY and SVGAGI. There are 13 residues in the CDR3. V was clipped by 0 bases and J by 2 bases, with 5 bases between them. In DNA form, the CDR3 reads TGTGCCAGCAGTTACTCGAAGGCCTACGAGCAGTACTTC. Translation gives CASSYSKAYEQYF.

This clonotype appeared many times. The rearrangement links TRBV7-2 to TRBJ2-5; 11 bases are a match to TRBD2. V lost 3 bases and J lost 5; bases outside the gene matches: 5. CDR1 is SGHTA, CDR2 FQGNSA, per germline. This CDR3 is 15 amino acids long. The CDR3 spells CASSFSGGETETQYF. The CDR3 nucleotides read TGTGCCAGCAGCTTTAGCGGGGGGGAGACGGAGACCCAGTACTTC.

This rearrangement joins TRBV7-9 to TRBJ2-4; D is possibly TRBD1 (5 bases). Germline CDR1 is SEHNR and CDR2 is FQNEAQ (reference sequence). This CDR3 spans 14 amino acids. V was pared by 5 bases and J by 0 bases, with 8 bases between. The chain's CDR3 is CASSPQVAKNIQYF. Written as DNA, the CDR3 is TGTGCCAGCAGCCCACAGGTAGCCAAAAACATTCAGTACTTC.

The chain has TRBV12-3 or TRBV12-4 and TRBJ2-3; a possible D gene is TRBD2 (6 bases). This CDR3 contains 15 residues. V lost 2 bases, J lost 4 bases, and 13 bases lay in between. The CDR3 nucleotides read TGTGCCAGCAGTTTATCGGGGGTCACCGCAGATACGCAGTATTTT. This encodes CASSLSGVTADTQYF.

The V call is TRBV11-2, the J call TRBJ2-7; no reliable D call. From germline, CDR1 is SGHAT and CDR2 FQNNGV. Trimming stripped 3 bases from V and 4 bases from J, with 10 bases between. This CDR3 has 13 residues. The CDR3 DNA reads TGTGCCAGCAGCTTGACTCGGCCTTACGAGCAGTACTTC. Residues: CASSLTRPYEQYF.

The rearrangement uses TRBV10-3 and TRBJ1-5, with D hard to call. Deletions cut 4 bases from V and 6 bases from J, with 10 bases between. This CDR3 is 13 amino acids long. The germline gives CDR1 ENHRY, CDR2 SYGVKD. The CDR3 DNA sequence: TGTGCCATCAGTGCAGGTACCGGTCAGCCCCAGCATTTT. Protein product: CAISAGTGQPQHF.

The chain carries TRBV25-1 and TRBJ2-7; weak D call: TRBD1 (6 bases). The CDR3 sequence is 16 residues long. The V and J ends lost 2 bases and 0 bases respectively, with 14 bases between them. From germline, CDR1 is MGHDK and CDR2 SYGVNS. This chain's CDR3 is CASSETGLKASYEQYF. CDR3 bases: TGTGCCAGCAGTGAAACAGGGTTGAAGGCCTCCTACGAGCAGTACTTC.

The chain couples TRBV20-1 to TRBJ2-1; no firm D call. The CDR3 runs 15 residues. Germline values: CDR1 DFQATT, CDR2 SNEGSKA (reference sequence). The V end was cut by 2 bases, the J end by 8 bases, with 19 bases between. The CDR3 region has the DNA TGCAGTGCTAGAAAGGATTGGATAGGAATCTATGAGCAGTTCTTC. This gives the protein CSARKDWIGIYEQFF.

This clonotype has just a few counts. The chain has TRBV20-1 and TRBJ2-7, with 7 bases that match TRBD2. The V segment lost 2 bases and the J segment 0 bases; nucleotides outside the gene matches: 7. Germline V lookup: CDR1 DFQATT, CDR2 SNEGSKA (reference sequence). The length of the CDR3 is 15 residues. CDR3: CSARLTSRNSYEQYF. CDR3 nucleotide sequence: TGCAGTGCTAGATTGACTAGCAGGAACTCCTACGAGCAGTACTTC.

The rearrangement uses TRBV2 and TRBJ2-3; D is unclear. The CDR3 sequence is 13 residues long. Deletions cut 8 bases from V and 0 bases from J, with 9 bases between. Germline-derived CDR1 and CDR2 are SNHLY and FYNNEI. CDR3 in amino acids: CASLRESTDTQYF. CDR3 nucleotide sequence: TGTGCCAGCCTACGCGAAAGCACAGATACGCAGTATTTT.

The V call is TRBV20-1, the J call TRBJ2-7, with D tentatively TRBD2 (6 bases). CDR1 and CDR2 from the germline V gene are DFQATT and SNEGSKA (reference sequence). The CDR3 is 12 amino acids. Trimming took 3 bases from V and 2 from J, leaving 8 bases between them. CDR3 in amino acids: CSARGLTYEQYF. The CDR3 region has the DNA TGCAGTGCTAGGGGACTTACCTACGAGCAGTACTTC.

This clonotype occurred once. The V call is TRBV6-2 or TRBV6-3, the J call TRBJ2-1; 9 nucleotides agree with TRBD2. The germline V gene encodes CDR1 MNHEY and CDR2 SVGEGT. The length of the CDR3 is 13 residues. The junction had 4 bases not matched to a gene; V was cut back by 6 bases and J by 7 bases. CDR3 DNA sequence: TGTGCCAGCAGAGCGGGGGGACTAAATGAGCAGTTCTTC. Its protein is CASRAGGLNEQFF.

The chain has TRBV13 and TRBJ2-2; possibly TRBD2 for D (6 bases). Germline V gene lookup returns CDR1 PRHDT and CDR2 FYEKMQ (reference sequence). The CDR3 covers 13 residues. Trimming shortened V by 5 bases and J by 4 bases, and 8 bases separated the two germline ends. CDR3 nucleotide sequence: TGTGCCAGCAGCCGGAGGGGCACCGGGGAGCTGTTTTTT. Translating it yields CASSRRGTGELFF.

The J gene is TRBJ1-1, the V gene TRBV9; no firm D call. Trimming cost V 4 bases and J 0 bases, with 7 bases left between them. The CDR3 sequence is 13 residues long. Germline V gene data show CDR1 as SGDLS and CDR2 as YYNGEE. CDR3 sequence (DNA): TGTGCCAGCAGCCAGGCCATGAACACTGAAGCTTTCTTT. Its protein is CASSQAMNTEAFF.

This clonotype was detected a few times. The gene calls are TRBV29-1 and TRBJ2-3; perhaps TRBD2 as D (5 bases). The germline V gene encodes CDR1 SQVTM and CDR2 ANQGSEA. The CDR3 has 12 amino acids. Trimming removed 4 bases from V and 8 bases from J, with 13 bases in between. The CDR3 DNA reads as TGCAGCGTTGCCCCGGACTCTTCTACGCAGTATTTT. Translation gives CSVAPDSSTQYF.

The genes are TRBV5-1 and TRBJ2-1; 7 bases line up with TRBD1. The CDR3 has 14 amino acids. Trimming at V came to 2 bases and at J to 4 bases, leaving 3 bases not matched to a gene. Germline lookup yields CDR1 SGHRS and CDR2 YFSETQ. CDR3 protein: CASSLGQEYNEQFF. CDR3 bases: TGCGCCAGCAGCTTAGGACAGGAATACAATGAGCAGTTCTTC.

The sample holds a few counts of this clonotype. In DNA, the CDR3 is TGCAGTGCTAGAGATAGGGGGGGGAATCAGCCCCAGCATTTT. Translated: CSARDRGGNQPQHF. The rearrangement joins TRBV20-1 to TRBJ1-5, with D perhaps TRBD1 (6 bases). The germline gives CDR1 DFQATT, CDR2 SNEGSKA (reference sequence). With 0 bases removed from V and 4 bases from J, the gap between germline ends came to 10 bases. The CDR3 is 14 amino acids.

The chain couples TRBV7-6 to TRBJ1-4; D unresolved. V was trimmed by 2 bases and J by 0 bases, leaving 13 bases between them. CDR3 length: 17 residues. Germline V gene lookup returns CDR1 SGHVS and CDR2 FNYEAQ. The chain's CDR3 is CASSLSSAPPTNEKLFF. As DNA, the CDR3 is TGTGCCAGCAGCTTATCGTCCGCTCCGCCAACTAATGAAAAACTGTTTTTT.